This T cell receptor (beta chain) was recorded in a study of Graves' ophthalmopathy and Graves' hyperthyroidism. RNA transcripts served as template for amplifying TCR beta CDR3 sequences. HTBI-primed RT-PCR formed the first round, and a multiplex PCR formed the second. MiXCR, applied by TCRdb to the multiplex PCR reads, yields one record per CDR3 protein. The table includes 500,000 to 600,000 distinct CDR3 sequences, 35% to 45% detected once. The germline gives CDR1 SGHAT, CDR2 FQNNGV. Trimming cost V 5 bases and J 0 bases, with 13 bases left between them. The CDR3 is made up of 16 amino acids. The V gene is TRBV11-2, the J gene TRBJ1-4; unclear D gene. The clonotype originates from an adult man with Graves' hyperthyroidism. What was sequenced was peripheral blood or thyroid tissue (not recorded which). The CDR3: CASSPRPFSTNEKLFF. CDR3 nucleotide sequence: TGTGCCAGCAGCCCCCGGCCTTTTTCAACTAATGAAAAACTGTTTTTT.